This TCR beta chain was sequenced for a study of cytomegalovirus exposure and HLA in healthy donors. Whole-study context: The platform used for the 120 or so validation repertoires matched that of the approximately 670 first-cohort repertoires, a later analysis reported.

Broader study findings: The finding came from a later analysis; first-cohort TCR clusters tended to co-occur in the 120 or so validation repertoires. The authors enumerated roughly 160 TCR beta chains as linked to cytomegalovirus.

Germline CDR1 is MGHDK and CDR2 is SYGVNS. This CDR3 has 13 amino acids. V was pared by 0 bases and J by 4 bases, with 6 bases between. Sequenced by immunoSEQ multiplex PCR; TCRdb stores in-frame clones only, minus some. Of around 150,000 clones detected, 85% to 90% appear once; the ten largest clones hold more than 2.5%. As concerns this clone: What it binds is not known.

Sequences were obtained from PBMCs. The chain couples TRBV25-1 to TRBJ1-1, with a tentative D call TRBD1 (5 bases). The sequence was obtained from a woman between 18 and 29 years old in good health and CMV-seropositive. The CDR3 sequence: CASSEYQGTEAFF. CDR3 sequence (DNA): TGTGCCAGCAGTGAATACCAGGGCACTGAAGCTTTCTTT.